This entry features one T cell receptor (beta chain) sequence. Its antigen is currently unknown. With 60 Vbeta and 13 Jbeta primers, the PCR was carried out. Method: immunoSEQ multiplex PCR; TCRdb's copy keeps in-frame clones and lacks some. The sample contains some 140,000 clones, roughly three quarters of which appear only once. The entry originates in a study of cytomegalovirus exposure and HLA in healthy donors. The study's findings and limits: Most observed TCR sequences were rare, whereas some public TCRs were detected in many donors. For most TCR beta V segments, an earlier analysis put the productive rate at about 90% or about 30% of the time.

Germline V lookup: CDR1 SQVTM, CDR2 ANQGSEA. This CDR3 is built from 14 residues. Unmatched junction bases numbered 14, after V lost 7 bases and J lost 8 bases. In nominal health when sampled, donors likely had unrecorded immune exposures nonetheless. The material sequenced was PBMCs. The rearrangement uses TRBV29-1 and TRBJ2-4; 7 bases match TRBD1. The source of this sequence is a man aged 25 to 40 in good health and CMV-seropositive. The CDR3 bases are TGCAGCGCAAGGCCCGACAGGGAATTTTACATTCAGTACTTC. As protein: CSARPDREFYIQYF.